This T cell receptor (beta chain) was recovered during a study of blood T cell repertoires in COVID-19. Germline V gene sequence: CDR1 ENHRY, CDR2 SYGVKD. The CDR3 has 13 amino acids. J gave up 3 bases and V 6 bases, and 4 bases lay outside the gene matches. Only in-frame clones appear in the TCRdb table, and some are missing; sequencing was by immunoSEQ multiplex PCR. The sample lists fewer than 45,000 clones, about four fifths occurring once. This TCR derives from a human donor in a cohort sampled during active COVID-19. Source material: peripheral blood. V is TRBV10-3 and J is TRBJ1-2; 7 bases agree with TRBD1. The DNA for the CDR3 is TGTGCCATCAGGGGGGACAGCGACTATGGCTACACCTTC. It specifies CAIRGDSDYGYTF.